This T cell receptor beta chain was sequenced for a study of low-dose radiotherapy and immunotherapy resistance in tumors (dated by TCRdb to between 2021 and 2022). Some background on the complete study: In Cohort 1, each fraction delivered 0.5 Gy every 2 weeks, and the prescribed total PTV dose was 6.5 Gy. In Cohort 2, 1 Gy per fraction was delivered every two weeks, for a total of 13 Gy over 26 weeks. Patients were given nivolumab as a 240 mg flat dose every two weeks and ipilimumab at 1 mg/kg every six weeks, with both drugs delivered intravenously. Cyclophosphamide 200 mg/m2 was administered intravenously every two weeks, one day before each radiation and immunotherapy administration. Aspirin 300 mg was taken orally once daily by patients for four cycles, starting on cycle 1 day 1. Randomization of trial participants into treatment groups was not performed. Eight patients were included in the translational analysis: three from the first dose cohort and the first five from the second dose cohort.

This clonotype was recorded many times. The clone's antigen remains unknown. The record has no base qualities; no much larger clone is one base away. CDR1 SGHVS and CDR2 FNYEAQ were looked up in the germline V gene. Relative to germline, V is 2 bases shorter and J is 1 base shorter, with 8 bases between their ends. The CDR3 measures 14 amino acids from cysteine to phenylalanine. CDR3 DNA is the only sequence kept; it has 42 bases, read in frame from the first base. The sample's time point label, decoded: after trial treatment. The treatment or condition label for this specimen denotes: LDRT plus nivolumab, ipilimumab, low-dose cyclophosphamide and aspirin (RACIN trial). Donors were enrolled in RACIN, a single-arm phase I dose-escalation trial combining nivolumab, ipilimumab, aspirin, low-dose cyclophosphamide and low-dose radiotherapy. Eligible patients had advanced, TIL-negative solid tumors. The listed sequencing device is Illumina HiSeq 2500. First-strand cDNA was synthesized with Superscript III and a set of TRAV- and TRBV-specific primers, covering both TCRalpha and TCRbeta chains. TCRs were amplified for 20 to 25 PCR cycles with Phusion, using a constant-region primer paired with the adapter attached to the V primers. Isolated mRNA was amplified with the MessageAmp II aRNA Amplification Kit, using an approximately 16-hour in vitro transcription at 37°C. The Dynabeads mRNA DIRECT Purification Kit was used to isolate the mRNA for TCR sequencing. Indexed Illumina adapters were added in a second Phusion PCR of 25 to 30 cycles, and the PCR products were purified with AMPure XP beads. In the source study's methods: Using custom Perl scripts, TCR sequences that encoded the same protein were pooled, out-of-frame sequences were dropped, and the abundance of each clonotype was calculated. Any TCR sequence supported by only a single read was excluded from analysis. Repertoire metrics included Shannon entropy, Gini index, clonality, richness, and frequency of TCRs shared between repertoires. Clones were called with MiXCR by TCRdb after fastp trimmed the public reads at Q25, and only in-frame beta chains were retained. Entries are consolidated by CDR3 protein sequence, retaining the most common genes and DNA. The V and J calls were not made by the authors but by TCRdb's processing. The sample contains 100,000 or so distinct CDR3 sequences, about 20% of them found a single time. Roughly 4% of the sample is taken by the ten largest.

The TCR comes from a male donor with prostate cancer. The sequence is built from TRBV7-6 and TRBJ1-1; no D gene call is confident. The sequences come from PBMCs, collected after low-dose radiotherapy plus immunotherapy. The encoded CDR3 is CASSLLIGNTEAFF. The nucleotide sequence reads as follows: TGTGCCAGCAGCTTATTGATTGGGAACACTGAAGCTTTCTTT.